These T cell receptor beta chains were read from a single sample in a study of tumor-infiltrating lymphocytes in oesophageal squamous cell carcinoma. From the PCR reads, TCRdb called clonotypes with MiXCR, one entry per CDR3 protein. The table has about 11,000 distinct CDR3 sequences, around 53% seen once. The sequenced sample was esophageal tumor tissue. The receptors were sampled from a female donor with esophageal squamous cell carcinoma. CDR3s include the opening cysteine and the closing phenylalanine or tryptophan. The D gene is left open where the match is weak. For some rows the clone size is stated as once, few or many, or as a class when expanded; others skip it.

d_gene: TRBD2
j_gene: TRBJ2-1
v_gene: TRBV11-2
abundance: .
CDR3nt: TGTGCCAGCAGCAGGTACGGGAGGTCTTACAATGAGCAGTTCTTC
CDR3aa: CASSRYGRSYNEQFF

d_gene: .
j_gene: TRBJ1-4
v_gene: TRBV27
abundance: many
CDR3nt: TGTGCCAGCAGTCCGCGGGGACATGGAGCAAAACTGTTTTTT
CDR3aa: CASSPRGHGAKLFF

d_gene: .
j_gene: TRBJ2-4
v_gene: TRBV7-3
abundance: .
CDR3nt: TGTGCCAGCAGCTTAACGGGGGATAGAGAGCAGTACTTC
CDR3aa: CASSLTGDREQYF

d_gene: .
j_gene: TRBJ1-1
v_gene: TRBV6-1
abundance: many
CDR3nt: TGTGCCAGCAGTTATAATAAACCCACTGAAGCTTTCTTT
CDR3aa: CASSYNKPTEAFF

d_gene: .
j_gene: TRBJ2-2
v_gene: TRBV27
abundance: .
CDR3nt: TGTGCCAGCAGTTTTGTAAACGGGGAGCTGTTTTTT
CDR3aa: CASSFVNGELFF

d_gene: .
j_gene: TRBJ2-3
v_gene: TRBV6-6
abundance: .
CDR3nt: TGTGCCAGCAGTTCCCAGGCGGGGGATACGCAGTATTTT
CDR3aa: CASSSQAGDTQYF

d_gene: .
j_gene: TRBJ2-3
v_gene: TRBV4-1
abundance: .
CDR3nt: TGCGCCAGCAGCCAGACTAGTACTCTGGGCACAGATACGCAGTATTTT
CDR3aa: CASSQTSTLGTDTQYF

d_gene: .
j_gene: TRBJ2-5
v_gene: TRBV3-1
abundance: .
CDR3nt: TGTGCCAGCAGCCAAAAAGAGACCCAGTACTTC
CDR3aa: CASSQKETQYF

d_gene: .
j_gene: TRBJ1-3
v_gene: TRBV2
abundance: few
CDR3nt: TGTGCCAGCAGTCCGGGGGACTCTGGAAACACCATATATTTT
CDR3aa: CASSPGDSGNTIYF

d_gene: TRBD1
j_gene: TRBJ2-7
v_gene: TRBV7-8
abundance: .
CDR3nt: TGTGCCAGCAGCTCGACAGGGAGTCCCTACGAGCAGTACTTC
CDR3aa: CASSSTGSPYEQYF

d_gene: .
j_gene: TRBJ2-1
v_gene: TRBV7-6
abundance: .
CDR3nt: TGTGCCACCTCAGCGAGAGAGGGCTCCTACAATGAGCAGTTCTTC
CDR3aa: CATSAREGSYNEQFF

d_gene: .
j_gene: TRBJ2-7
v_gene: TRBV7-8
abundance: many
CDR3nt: TGTGCCAGCAGCTTGTTCCAGGGACCTTCCTACGAGCAGTACTTC
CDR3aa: CASSLFQGPSYEQYF

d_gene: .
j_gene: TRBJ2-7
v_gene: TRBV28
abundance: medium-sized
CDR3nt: TGTGCCAGCAGTTTAACTAGCTTTGAGCAGTACTTC
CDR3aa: CASSLTSFEQYF

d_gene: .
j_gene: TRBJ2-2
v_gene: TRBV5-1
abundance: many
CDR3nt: TGCGCCAGCGGTGCAGCCTACACCGGGGAGCTGTTTTTT
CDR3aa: CASGAAYTGELFF

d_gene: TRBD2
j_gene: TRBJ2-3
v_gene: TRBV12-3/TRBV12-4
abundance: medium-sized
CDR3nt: TGTGCCAGCAGTTTGAGACTAGCGGGGAGCACAGATACGCAGTATTTT
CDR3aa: CASSLRLAGSTDTQYF

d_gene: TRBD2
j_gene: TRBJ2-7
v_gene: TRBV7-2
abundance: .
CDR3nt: TGTGCCAGCAGACCCGGGGGGGGGTCCTACGAGCAGTACTTC
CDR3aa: CASRPGGGSYEQYF

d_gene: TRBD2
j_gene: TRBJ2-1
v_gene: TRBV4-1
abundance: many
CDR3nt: TGCGCCAGCAGCCAAGACCCTGTAGGCGGGAGTGTCAATGAGCAGTTCTTC
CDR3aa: CASSQDPVGGSVNEQFF

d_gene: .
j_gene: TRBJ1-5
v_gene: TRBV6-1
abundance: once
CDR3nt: TGTGCCAGCAGTTTCGGCGGTTCAAATCAGCCCCAGCATTTT
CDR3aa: CASSFGGSNQPQHF

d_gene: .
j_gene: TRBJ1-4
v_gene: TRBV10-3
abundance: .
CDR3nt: TGTGCCATCAGTGAGTCGGGGCGTATAAGTGAAAAACTGTTTTTT
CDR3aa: CAISESGRISEKLFF

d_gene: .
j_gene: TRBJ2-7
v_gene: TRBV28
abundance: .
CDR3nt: TGTGCCAGCAGCCCCCTTGGGGACGAGCAGTACTTC
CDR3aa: CASSPLGDEQYF

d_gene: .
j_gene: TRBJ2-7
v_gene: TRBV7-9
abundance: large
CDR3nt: TGTGCCAGCAGCTTACAGGGTACATCTAATTCACCCCTCCACTTC
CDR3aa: CASSLQGTSNSPLHF

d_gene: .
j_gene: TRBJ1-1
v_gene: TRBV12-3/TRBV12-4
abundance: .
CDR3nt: TGTGCCAGCAGTTTCTCCGTTAACACTGAAGCTTTCTTT
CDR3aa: CASSFSVNTEAFF

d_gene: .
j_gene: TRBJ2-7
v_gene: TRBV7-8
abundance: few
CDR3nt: TGTGCCAGCAGCTTAGCGGGAGGACACGAGCAGTACTTC
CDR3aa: CASSLAGGHEQYF

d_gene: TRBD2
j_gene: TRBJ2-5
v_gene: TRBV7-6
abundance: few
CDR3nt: TGTGCCAGCAGTAGTGGGGGGGGAGAGACCCAGTACTTC
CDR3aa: CASSSGGGETQYF